The 15 T cell receptor beta chains presented below share a single source sample, sequenced in a study of regulatory T cells in long-lasting Graves disease. The sample's time point: newly diagnosed GD, antithyroid drugs for less than 3 months. PBMC-extracted RNA yielded the TCR library. Researchers made TCR beta libraries by using iRepertoire HTBI primers and running Arm-PCR on CDR3 regions. TCRdb processed the multiplex PCR reads anew with MiXCR; each CDR3 protein has one entry. The table lists over 500,000 distinct CDR3 sequences, roughly 16% of them singletons. The sample was also reused in another study, on T cells in Graves' hyperthyroidism and ophthalmopathy.

This material consisted of peripheral blood mononuclear cells (PBMCs), taken at new diagnosis, from a patient treated with antithyroid drugs. These receptors all come from a woman aged 30 to 39 with Graves disease.

This clonotype turned up a few times. The chain carries TRBV19 and TRBJ1-1; no reliable D call. There are 15 residues in the CDR3. Germline CDR1 is LNHDA and CDR2 is SQIVND (reference sequence). With 1 base removed from V and 3 bases from J, the gap between germline ends came to 12 bases. The CDR3 DNA follows: TGTGCCAGTAGTATAGTTGGGTCCGGGGACACTGAAGCTTTCTTT. Protein product: CASSIVGSGDTEAFF.

Details on this clonotype: Since a much larger clone is just one base distant, this may be a read error. The gene calls are TRBV12-3 or TRBV12-4 and TRBJ2-3; maybe TRBD1 (5 bases). This CDR3 is built from 13 residues. The CDR3 is CAGSSTGPDTQYF. The DNA for the CDR3 is TGTGCCGGCAGCTCCACAGGACCAGATACGCAGTATTTT.

This clonotype was seen many times. This chain uses TRBV28 with TRBJ2-7; D call uncertain. V lost 4 bases and J 2 bases, leaving 9 bases between the germline ends. CDR1 and CDR2 from the germline V gene are MDHEN and SYDVKM. The CDR3 is 13 amino acids. CDR3 residues: CASSSTPTYEQYF. For the CDR3, the DNA is TGTGCCAGCAGTTCCACTCCAACCTACGAGCAGTACTTC.

Many counts were recorded for this clonotype. The V gene is TRBV7-3, the J gene TRBJ2-5, with D hard to call. CDR3 length: 15 residues. V lost 2 bases, J lost 2 bases, and 12 bases lay in between. Germline assignment: CDR1 SGHTA and CDR2 FQGTGA. The CDR3: CASSLLRVAQETQYF. Here the CDR3 DNA reads TGTGCCAGCAGCTTATTGCGAGTTGCTCAAGAGACCCAGTACTTC.

The chain has TRBV4-1 and TRBJ2-7; a weak D match, TRBD2 (5 bases). Germline V gene data show CDR1 as MGHRA and CDR2 as YSYEKL. The CDR3 sequence is 15 residues long. The V end lost 4 bases, the J end lost 7 bases, and 20 bases lay between the germline ends. The CDR3 coding sequence is TGCGCCAGCAGCCTTTACCCAGGCACCTCGGGGGAGCAGTACTTC. Its translation is CASSLYPGTSGEQYF.

The V call is TRBV3-1, the J call TRBJ1-2, with a possible D match to TRBD1 (6 bases). This CDR3 has 16 residues. Germline CDR1 and CDR2: LGHDT and YNNKEL (reference sequence). V gave up 5 bases and J gave up 1 base, with 17 bases separating them. CDR3 sequence reads: CASSDAMTGSNYGYTF. The DNA for the CDR3 is TGTGCCAGCAGCGACGCGATGACAGGAAGTAACTATGGCTACACCTTC.

This clonotype was seen ten or more times. The chain is built from TRBV27 and TRBJ2-1; D not certain. This CDR3 is built from 9 residues. Trimming pared 11 bases from V and 4 bases from J, leaving 3 bases between. Germline lookup yields CDR1 MNHEY and CDR2 SMNVEV (reference sequence). This CDR3 is CALYNEQFF. In nucleotides, the CDR3 is TGTGCCCTATACAATGAGCAGTTCTTC.

This clonotype was counted ten times or more. This chain uses TRBV2 with TRBJ2-1; D is unresolved. V was shortened by 10 bases and J by 6 bases, with 13 bases between the two germline ends. CDR1 SNHLY and CDR2 FYNNEI come from the germline V gene. This CDR3 region has 12 residues. The CDR3 coding sequence is TGTGCCACCCGCATGTCAGGCAATGAGCAGTTCTTC. As protein: CATRMSGNEQFF.

A few counts support this clonotype. The J gene is TRBJ1-6, the V gene TRBV28; 7 nucleotides agree with TRBD1. The CDR3 totals 15 residues. The V segment lost 7 bases and the J segment 10 bases; nucleotides outside the gene matches: 13. Germline V gene sequence: CDR1 MDHEN, CDR2 SYDVKM. The DNA for the CDR3 is TGTGCCAGCATCTTATCAGGGGGGAAAGACTCACCCCTCCACTTT. Translation gives CASILSGGKDSPLHF.

Ten or more counts support this clonotype. The V call is TRBV12-3 or TRBV12-4, the J call TRBJ2-1; D perhaps matches TRBD2 (6 bases). This CDR3 has 15 residues. Trimming took off 0 bases at V and 8 bases at J, with 14 bases between the two ends. The CDR3 region is CASSLAWDSGYEQFF. DNA for the CDR3: TGTGCCAGCAGTTTAGCGTGGGACTCGGGTTATGAGCAGTTCTTC.

The chain joins TRBV7-6 to TRBJ2-2; D is undetermined. With 5 bases removed from V and 5 bases from J, the gap between germline ends came to 12 bases. This CDR3 is 14 amino acids long. The germline V gene encodes CDR1 SGHVS and CDR2 FNYEAQ. The CDR3 sequence: CASSQFGWTGELFF. As DNA, the CDR3 is TGTGCCAGCAGCCAATTCGGGTGGACCGGGGAGCTGTTTTTT.

The table lists this clonotype with many counts. The chain is built from TRBV7-9 and TRBJ1-6, with a possible D match to TRBD1 (6 bases). Per the germline V gene, CDR1 is SEHNR and CDR2 is FQNEAQ (reference sequence). V was trimmed by 3 bases and J by 11 bases, leaving 8 bases between them. The CDR3 loop spans 12 amino acids. The CDR3 DNA reads as TGTGCCAGCAGCTTGGGGGGGCCACCCCTCCACTTT. It yields the protein CASSLGGPPLHF.

Ten or more counts support this clonotype. The genes are TRBV9 and TRBJ2-7; D remains ambiguous. V was shortened by 0 bases and J by 4 bases, with 14 bases between the two germline ends. This CDR3 contains 15 residues. Germline lookup yields CDR1 SGDLS and CDR2 YYNGEE. Here the CDR3 reads CASSVGPEPLYEQYF. The DNA for the CDR3 is TGTGCCAGCAGCGTAGGTCCCGAACCGCTGTACGAGCAGTACTTC.

This clonotype was picked up a small number of times. The chain links TRBV19 to TRBJ2-1; D unresolved. V dropped 5 bases and J dropped 10 bases, with 15 bases sitting between them. This CDR3 is 13 amino acids long. In germline, CDR1 is LNHDA, CDR2 SQIVND (reference sequence). This chain's CDR3 is CASSSPLGREQFF. CDR3 sequence (DNA): TGTGCCAGTAGTTCGCCCCTCGGGCGGGAGCAGTTCTTC.

Notes on this clonotype: Sequence at one end of the junction differs from germline and may be a read error. The V call is TRBV27, the J call TRBJ2-3; TRBD2 might be the D (5 bases). CDR1 is MNHEY, CDR2 SMNVEV, per germline (reference sequence). The CDR3 has 13 residues. CDR3 protein: CASSLEVLGTRYF. For the CDR3, the DNA is TGTGCCAGCAGTTTAGAGGTACTAGGTACGCGGTATTTT.